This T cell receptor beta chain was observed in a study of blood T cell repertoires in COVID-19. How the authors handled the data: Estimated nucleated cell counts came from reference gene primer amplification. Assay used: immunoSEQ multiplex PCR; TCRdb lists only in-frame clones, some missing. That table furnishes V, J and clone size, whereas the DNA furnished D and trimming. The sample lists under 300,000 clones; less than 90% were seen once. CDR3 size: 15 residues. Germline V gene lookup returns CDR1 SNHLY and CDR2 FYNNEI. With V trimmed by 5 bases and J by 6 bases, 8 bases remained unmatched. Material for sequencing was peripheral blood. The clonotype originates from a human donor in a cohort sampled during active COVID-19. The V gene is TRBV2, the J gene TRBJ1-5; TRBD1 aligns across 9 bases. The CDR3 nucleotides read TGTGCCAGCAGTATAACAGGGGGCTTGGGTCAGCCCCAGCATTTT. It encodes CASSITGGLGQPQHF.